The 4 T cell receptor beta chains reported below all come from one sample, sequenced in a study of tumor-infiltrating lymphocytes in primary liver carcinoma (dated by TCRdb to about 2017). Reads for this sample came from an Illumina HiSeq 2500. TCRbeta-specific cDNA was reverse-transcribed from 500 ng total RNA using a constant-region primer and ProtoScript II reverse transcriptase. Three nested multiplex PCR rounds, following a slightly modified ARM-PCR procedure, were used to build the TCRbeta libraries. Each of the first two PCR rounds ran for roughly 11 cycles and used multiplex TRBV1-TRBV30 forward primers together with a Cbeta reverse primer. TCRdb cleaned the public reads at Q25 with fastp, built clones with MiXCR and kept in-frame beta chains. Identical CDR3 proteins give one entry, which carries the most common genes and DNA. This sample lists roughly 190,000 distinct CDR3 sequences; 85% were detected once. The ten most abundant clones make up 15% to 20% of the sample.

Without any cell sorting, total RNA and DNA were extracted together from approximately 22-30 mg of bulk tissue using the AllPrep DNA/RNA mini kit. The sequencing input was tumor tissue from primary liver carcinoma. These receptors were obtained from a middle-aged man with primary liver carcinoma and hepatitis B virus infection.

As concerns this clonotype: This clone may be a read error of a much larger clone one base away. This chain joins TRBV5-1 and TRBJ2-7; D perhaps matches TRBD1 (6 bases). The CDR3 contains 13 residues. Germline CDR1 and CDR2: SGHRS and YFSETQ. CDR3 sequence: CVSSLDRNYEQYF. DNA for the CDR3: TGCGTCAGCAGCCTAGACAGGAACTACGAGCAGTACTTC.

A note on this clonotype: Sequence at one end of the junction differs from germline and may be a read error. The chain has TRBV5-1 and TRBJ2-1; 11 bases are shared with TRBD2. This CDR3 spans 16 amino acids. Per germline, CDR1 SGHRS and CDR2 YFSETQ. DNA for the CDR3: TGCGCCAACAGCGTTACCGGGACTAGCGGCGAGTATGAGCAGTTCTTC. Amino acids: CANSVTGTSGEYEQFF.

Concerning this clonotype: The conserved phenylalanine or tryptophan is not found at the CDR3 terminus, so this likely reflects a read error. The CDR3 reads CVISSSRDSSYEQYS. In DNA, the CDR3 is TGTGTCATCAGCTCATCCCGGGACTCCTCCTACGAGCAGTACTCC. The rearrangement links TRBV11-1 to TRBJ2-7; a possible D gene is TRBD2 (6 bases). Per germline, CDR1 SGHAT and CDR2 FQDESV (reference sequence). The CDR3 runs 15 residues.

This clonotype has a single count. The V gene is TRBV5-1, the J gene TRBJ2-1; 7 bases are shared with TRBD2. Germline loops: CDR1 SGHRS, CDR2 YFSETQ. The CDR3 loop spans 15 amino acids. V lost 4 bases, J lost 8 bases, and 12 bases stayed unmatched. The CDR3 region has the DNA TGCGCCAGCAGCCCTTCCAGCGGGAAGAGCTATGAGCAGTTCTTC. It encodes CASSPSSGKSYEQFF.